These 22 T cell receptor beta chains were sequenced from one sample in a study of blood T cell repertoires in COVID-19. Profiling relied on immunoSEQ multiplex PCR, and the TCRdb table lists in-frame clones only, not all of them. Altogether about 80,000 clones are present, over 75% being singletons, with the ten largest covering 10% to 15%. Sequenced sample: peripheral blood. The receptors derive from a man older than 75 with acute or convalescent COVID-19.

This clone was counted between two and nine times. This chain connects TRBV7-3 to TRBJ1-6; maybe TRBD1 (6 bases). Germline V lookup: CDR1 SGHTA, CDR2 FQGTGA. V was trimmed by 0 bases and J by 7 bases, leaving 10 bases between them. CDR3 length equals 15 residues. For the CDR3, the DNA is TGTGCCAGCAGCTTAACGGGGGCAGAGAATTCACCCCTCCACTTT. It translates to CASSLTGAENSPLHF.

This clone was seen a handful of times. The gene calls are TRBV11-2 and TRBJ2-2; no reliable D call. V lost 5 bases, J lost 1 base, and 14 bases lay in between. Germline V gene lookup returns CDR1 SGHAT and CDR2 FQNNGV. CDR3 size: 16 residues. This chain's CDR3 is CASSPRFSQNTGELFF. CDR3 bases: TGTGCCAGCAGCCCTCGATTTTCACAGAACACCGGGGAGCTGTTTTTT. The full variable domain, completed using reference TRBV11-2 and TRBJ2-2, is EAGVAQSPRYKIIEKRQSVAFWCNPISGHATLYWYQQILGQGPKLLIQFQNNGVVDDSQLPKDRFSAERLKGVDSTLKIQPAKLEDSAVYLCASSPRFSQNTGELFFGEGSRLTVL.

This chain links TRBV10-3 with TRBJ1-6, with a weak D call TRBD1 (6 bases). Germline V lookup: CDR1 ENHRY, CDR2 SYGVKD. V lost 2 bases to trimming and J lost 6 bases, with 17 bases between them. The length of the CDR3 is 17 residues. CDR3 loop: CAISETGPQLGNSPLHF. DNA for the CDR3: TGTGCCATCAGTGAGACAGGGCCCCAATTGGGTAATTCACCCCTCCACTTT.

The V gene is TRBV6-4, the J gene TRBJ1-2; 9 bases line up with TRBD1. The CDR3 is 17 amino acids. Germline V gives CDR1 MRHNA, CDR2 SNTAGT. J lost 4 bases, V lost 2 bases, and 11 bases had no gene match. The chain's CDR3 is CASSDLGTDRGTYGYTF. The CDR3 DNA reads TGTGCCAGCAGTGACCTCGGAACGGACAGGGGCACCTATGGCTACACCTTC.

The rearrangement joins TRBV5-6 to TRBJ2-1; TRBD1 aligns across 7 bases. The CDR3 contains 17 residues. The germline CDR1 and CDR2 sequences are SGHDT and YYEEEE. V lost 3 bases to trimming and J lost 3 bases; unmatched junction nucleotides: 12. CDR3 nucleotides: TGTGCCAGCAGCTCGGCTCGGACAGGCAATTTCTACAATGAGCAGTTCTTC. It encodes CASSSARTGNFYNEQFF.

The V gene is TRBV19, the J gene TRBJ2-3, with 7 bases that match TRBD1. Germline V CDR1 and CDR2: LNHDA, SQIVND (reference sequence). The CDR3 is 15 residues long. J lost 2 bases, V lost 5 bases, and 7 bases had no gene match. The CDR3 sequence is CASSPRQGATDTQYF. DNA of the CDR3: TGTGCCAGTAGTCCGAGACAGGGCGCCACAGATACGCAGTATTTT.

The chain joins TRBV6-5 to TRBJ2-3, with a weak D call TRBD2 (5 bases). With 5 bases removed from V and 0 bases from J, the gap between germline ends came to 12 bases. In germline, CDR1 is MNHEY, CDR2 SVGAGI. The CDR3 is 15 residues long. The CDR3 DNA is TGTGCCAGCAGTATTGACGGAGGTAGCACAGATACGCAGTATTTT. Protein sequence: CASSIDGGSTDTQYF.

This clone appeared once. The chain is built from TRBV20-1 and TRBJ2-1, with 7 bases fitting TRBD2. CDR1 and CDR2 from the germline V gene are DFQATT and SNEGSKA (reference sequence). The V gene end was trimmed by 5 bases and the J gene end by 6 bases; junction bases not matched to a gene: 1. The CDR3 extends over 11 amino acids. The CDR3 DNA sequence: TGCAGTGCTGGGGGGGGCAATGAGCAGTTCTTC. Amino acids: CSAGGGNEQFF.

CDR3 protein: CASSEAGFDQPQHF. The CDR3 DNA sequence: TGTGCCAGCAGTGAGGCAGGATTTGATCAGCCCCAGCATTTT. The V and J genes are TRBV6-1 and TRBJ1-5, with D hard to call. The CDR3 runs to 14 residues. Germline V gene data show CDR1 as MNHNS and CDR2 as SASEGT. V lost 3 bases and J 5 bases, leaving 11 bases between the germline ends.

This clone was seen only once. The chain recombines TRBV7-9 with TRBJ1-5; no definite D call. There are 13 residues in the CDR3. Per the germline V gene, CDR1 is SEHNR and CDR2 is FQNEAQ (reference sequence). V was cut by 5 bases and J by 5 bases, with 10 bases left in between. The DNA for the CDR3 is TGTGCCAGCAGCCTTCAGGAAGATCAGCCCCAGCATTTT. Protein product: CASSLQEDQPQHF.

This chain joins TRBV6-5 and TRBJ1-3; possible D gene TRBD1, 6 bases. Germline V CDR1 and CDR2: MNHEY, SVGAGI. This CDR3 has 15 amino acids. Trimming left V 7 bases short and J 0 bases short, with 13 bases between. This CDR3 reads CASIRTGLSGNTIYF. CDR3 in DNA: TGTGCCAGCATCCGAACAGGGCTCTCTGGAAACACCATATATTTT.

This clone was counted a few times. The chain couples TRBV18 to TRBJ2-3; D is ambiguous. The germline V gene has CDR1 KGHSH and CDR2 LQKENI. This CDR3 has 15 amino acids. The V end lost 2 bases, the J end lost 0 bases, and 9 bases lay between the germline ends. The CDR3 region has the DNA TGTGCCAGCTCACCAGGGCCAGAAAGCACAGATACGCAGTATTTT. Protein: CASSPGPESTDTQYF.

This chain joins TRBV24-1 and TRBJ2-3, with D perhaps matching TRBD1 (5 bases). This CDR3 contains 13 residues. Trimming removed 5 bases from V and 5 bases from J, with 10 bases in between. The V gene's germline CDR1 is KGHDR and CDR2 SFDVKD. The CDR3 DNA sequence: TGTGCCACCAGTGGCGCAGGGATAGATACGCAGTATTTT. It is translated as CATSGAGIDTQYF.

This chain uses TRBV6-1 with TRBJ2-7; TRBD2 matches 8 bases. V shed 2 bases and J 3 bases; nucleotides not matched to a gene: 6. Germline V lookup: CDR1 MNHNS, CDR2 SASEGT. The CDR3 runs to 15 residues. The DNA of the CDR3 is TGTGCCAGCAGTGAACGGGCGGGGGGTCTCTACGAGCAGTACTTC. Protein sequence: CASSERAGGLYEQYF.

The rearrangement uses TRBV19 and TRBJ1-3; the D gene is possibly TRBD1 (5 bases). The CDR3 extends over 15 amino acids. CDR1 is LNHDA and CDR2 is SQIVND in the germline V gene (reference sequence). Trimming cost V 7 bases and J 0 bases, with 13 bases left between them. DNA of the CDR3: TGTGCCAGTAATCCAACAGGCGACTCTGGAAACACCATATATTTT. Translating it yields CASNPTGDSGNTIYF. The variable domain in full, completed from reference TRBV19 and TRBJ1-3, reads DGGITQSPKYLFRKEGQNVTLSCEQNLNHDAMYWYRQDPGQGLRLIYYSQIVNDFQKGDIAEGYSVSREKKESFPLTVTSAQKNPTAFYLCASNPTGDSGNTIYFGEGSWLTVV.

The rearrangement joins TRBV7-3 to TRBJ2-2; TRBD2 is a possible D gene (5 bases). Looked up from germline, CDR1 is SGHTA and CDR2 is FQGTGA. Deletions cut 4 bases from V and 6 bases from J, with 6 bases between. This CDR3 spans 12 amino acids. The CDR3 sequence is CASSSEAGELFF. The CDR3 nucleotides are TGTGCCAGCAGCTCGGAGGCCGGGGAGCTGTTTTTT. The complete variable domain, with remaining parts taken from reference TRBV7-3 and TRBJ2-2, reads GAGVSQTPSNKVTEKGKYVELRCDPISGHTALYWYRQSLGQGPEFLIYFQGTGAADDSGLPNDRFFAVRPEGSVSTLKIQRTERGDSAVYLCASSSEAGELFFGEGSRLTVL.

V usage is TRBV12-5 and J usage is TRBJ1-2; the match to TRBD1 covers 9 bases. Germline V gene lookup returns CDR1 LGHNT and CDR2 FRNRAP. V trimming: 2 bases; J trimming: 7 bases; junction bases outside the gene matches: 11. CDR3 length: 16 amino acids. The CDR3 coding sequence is TGTGCTAGTGGTTTGAATTATGGGACAGGGATGGTTGGCTACACCTTC. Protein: CASGLNYGTGMVGYTF.

The CDR3 sequence: CASSFWRGDLTDTQYF. The CDR3 nucleotides read TGTGCCAGCAGCTTTTGGCGGGGGGATCTCACAGATACGCAGTATTTT. The V call is TRBV5-6, the J call TRBJ2-3; 8 nucleotides align to TRBD2. The J segment lost 2 bases and the V segment lost 2 bases, leaving 7 bases of the junction unmatched. The CDR3 is made up of 16 amino acids. Germline CDR1 is SGHDT and CDR2 is YYEEEE.

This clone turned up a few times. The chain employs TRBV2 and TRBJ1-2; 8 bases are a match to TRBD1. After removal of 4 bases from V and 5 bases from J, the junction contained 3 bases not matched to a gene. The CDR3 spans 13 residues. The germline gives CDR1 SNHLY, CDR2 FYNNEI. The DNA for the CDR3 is TGTGCCAGCAGTGTGGACAGGGAGTATGGCTACACCTTC. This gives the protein CASSVDREYGYTF.

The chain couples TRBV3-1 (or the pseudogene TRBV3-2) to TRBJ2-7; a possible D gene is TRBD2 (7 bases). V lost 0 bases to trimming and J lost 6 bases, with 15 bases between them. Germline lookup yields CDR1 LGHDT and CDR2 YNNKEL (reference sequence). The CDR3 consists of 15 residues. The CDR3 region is CASSQDLRGGLEQYF. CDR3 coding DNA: TGTGCCAGCAGCCAAGATCTTAGGGGGGGCCTCGAGCAGTACTTC.

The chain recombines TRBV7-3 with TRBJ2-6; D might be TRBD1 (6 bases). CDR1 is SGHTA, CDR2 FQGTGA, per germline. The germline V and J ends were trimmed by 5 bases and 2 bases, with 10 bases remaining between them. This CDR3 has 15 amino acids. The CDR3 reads CASSRQAAGANVLTF. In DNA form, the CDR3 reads TGTGCCAGCAGCAGACAGGCAGCTGGGGCCAACGTCCTGACTTTC.

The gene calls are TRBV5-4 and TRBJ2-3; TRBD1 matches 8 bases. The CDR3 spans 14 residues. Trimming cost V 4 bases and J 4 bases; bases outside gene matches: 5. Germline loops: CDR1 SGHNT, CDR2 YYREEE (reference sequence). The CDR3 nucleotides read TGTGCCAGCAGCCTTGACAGGGGCCCAGATACGCAGTATTTT. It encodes CASSLDRGPDTQYF.